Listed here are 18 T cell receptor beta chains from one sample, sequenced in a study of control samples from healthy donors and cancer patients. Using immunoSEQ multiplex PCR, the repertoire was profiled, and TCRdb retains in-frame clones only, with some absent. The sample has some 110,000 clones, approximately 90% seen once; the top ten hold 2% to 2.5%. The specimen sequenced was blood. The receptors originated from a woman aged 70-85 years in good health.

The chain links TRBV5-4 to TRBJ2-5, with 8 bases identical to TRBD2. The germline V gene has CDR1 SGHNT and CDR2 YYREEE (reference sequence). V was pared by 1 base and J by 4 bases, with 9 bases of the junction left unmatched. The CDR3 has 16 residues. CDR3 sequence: CASSLRGGGFGETQYF. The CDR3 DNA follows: TGTGCCAGCAGCTTGAGGGGCGGGGGGTTTGGAGAGACCCAGTACTTC.

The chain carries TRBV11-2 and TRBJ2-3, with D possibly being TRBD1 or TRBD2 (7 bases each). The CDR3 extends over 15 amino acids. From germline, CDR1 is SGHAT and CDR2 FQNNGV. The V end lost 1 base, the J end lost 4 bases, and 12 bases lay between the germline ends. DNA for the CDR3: TGTGCCAGCAGCTTAGGGCAGGGGGGGGCAGATACGCAGTATTTT. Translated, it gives CASSLGQGGADTQYF.

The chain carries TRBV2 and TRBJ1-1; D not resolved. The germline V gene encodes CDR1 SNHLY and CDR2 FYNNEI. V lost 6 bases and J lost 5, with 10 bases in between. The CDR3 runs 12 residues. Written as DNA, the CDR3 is TGTGCCAGCAGAGGTGTAGGGACTGAAGCTTTCTTT. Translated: CASRGVGTEAFF.

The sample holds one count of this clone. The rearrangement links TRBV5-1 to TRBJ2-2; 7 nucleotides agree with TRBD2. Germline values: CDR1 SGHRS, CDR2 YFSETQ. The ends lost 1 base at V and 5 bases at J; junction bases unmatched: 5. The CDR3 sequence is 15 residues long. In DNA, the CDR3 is TGCGCCAGCAGCTTGTGGCAGGGAGGGACCGGGGAGCTGTTTTTT. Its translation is CASSLWQGGTGELFF.

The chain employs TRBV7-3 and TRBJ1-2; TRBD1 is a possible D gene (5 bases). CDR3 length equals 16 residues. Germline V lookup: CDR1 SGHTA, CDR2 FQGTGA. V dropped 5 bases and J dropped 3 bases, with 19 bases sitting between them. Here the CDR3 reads CASSQMAGPNDYGYTF. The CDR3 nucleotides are TGTGCCAGCAGCCAAATGGCAGGGCCCAACGACTATGGCTACACCTTC. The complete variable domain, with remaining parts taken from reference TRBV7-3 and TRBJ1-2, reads GAGVSQTPSNKVTEKGKYVELRCDPISGHTALYWYRQSLGQGPEFLIYFQGTGAADDSGLPNDRFFAVRPEGSVSTLKIQRTERGDSAVYLCASSQMAGPNDYGYTFGSGTRLTVV.

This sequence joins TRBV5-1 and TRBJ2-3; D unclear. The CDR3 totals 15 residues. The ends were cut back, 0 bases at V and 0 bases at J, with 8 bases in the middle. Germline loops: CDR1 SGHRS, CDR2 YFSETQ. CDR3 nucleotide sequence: TGCGCCAGCAGCTTGGGCGGTTGGAGCACAGATACGCAGTATTTT. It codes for CASSLGGWSTDTQYF.

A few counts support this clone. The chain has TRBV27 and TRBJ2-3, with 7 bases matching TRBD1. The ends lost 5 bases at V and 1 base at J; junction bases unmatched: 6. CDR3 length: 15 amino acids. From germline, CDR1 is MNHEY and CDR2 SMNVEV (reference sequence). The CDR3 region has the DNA TGTGCCAGCAGTACCTGGACAGGACGCACAGATACGCAGTATTTT. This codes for CASSTWTGRTDTQYF.

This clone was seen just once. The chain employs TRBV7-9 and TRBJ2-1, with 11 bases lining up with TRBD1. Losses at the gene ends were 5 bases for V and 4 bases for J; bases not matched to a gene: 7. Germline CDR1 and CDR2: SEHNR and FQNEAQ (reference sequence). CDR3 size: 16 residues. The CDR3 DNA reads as TGTGCCAGCAGCCCCGGGAGGGACAGGGGGTACAATGAGCAGTTCTTC. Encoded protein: CASSPGRDRGYNEQFF.

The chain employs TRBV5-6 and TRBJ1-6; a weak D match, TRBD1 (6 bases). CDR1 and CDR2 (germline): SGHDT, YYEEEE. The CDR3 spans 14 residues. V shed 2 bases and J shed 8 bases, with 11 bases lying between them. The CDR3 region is CASSFRGDDSPLHF. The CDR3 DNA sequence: TGTGCCAGCAGCTTTAGGGGGGACGATTCACCCCTCCACTTT.

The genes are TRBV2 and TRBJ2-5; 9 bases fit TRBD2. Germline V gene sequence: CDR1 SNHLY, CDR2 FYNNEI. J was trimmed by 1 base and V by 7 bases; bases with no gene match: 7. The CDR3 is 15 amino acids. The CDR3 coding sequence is TGTGCCAGCAATCGATATAGCGGGGGCCAAGAGACCCAGTACTTC. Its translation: CASNRYSGGQETQYF.

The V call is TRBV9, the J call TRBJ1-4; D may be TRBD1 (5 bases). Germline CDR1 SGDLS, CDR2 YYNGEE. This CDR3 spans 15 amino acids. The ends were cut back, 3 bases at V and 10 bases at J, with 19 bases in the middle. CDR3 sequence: CASSAGLGSAGKLFF. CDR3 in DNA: TGTGCCAGCAGCGCGGGGCTGGGGTCCGCAGGAAAACTGTTTTTT.

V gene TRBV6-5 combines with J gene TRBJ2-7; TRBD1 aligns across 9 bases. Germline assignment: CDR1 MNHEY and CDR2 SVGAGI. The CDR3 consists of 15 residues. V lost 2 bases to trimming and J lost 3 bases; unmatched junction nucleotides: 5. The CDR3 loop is CASSYAGTGSYEQYF. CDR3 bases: TGTGCCAGCAGTTACGCCGGGACAGGGAGCTACGAGCAGTACTTC.

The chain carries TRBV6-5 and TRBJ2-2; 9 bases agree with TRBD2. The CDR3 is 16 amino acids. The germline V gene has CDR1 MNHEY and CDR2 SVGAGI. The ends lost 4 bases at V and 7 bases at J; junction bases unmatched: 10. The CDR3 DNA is TGTGCCAGCAGTTTTATCGCGGGGGGGCGCGGCGGGGAGCTGTTTTTT. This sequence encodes CASSFIAGGRGGELFF.

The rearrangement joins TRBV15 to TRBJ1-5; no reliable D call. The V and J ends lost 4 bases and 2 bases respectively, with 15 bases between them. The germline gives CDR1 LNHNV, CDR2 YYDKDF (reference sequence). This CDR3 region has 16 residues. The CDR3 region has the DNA TGTGCCACCAGCACATCGCCGGGCGTGGGCAATCAGCCCCAGCATTTT. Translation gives CATSTSPGVGNQPQHF.

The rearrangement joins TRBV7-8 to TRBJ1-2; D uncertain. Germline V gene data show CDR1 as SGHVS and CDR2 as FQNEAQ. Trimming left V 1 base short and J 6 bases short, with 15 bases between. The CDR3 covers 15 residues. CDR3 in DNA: TGTGCCAGCAGCTTAGTTAAATTAGGTCAAGATGGCTACACCTTC. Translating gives CASSLVKLGQDGYTF. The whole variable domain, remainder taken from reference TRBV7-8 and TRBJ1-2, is GAGVSQSPRYKVAKRGQDVALRCDPISGHVSLFWYQQALGQGPEFLTYFQNEAQLDKSGLPSDRFFAERPEGSVSTLKIQRTQQEDSAVYLCASSLVKLGQDGYTFGSGTRLTVV.

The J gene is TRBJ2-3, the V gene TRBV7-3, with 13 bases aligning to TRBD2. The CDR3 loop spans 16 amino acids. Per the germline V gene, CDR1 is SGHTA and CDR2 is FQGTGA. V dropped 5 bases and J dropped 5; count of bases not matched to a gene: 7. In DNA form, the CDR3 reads TGTGCCAGCAGCCCACTAGCGGGGGGGGTTAGAGATACGCAGTATTTT. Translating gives CASSPLAGGVRDTQYF.

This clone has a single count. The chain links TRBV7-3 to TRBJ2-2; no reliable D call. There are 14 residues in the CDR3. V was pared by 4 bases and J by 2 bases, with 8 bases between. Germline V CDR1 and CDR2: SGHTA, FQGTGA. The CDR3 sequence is CASSYTPNTGELFF. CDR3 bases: TGTGCCAGCAGCTACACGCCAAACACCGGGGAGCTGTTTTTT.

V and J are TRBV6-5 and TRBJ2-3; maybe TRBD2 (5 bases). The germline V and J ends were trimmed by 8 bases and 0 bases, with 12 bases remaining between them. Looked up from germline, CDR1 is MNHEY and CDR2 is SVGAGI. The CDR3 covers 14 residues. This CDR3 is CASGAASSTDTQYF. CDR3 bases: TGTGCCAGCGGAGCGGCTTCTAGCACAGATACGCAGTATTTT.